One T cell receptor (beta chain) is described in this entry. CDR1 and CDR2 (germline): MNHEY, SVGEGT. V gave up 3 bases and J gave up 4 bases; unmatched junction bases: 6. The length of the CDR3 is 16 residues. The protocol was immunoSEQ multiplex PCR, while the TCRdb copy is restricted to in-frame clones and leaves out a portion. The data contain some 68,000 clones, 90% to 95% of them singletons. Sample: PBMCs. This chain links TRBV6-2 or TRBV6-3 with TRBJ2-7; 13 bases agree with TRBD2. The clonotype comes from a man between 40 and 49 years old with rheumatoid arthritis. CDR3 nucleotides: TGTGCCAGCAGTTATTTACTGGGACTAGCGGGGTACGAGCAGTACTTC. This translates into CASSYLLGLAGYEQYF.